These 9 T cell receptor beta chains originate from one sample sequenced in a study of T-cell reconstitution after alpha-beta-depleted transplantation in children. A TCRbeta library incorporating unique molecular identifiers was prepared. TCRdb used MiXCR to reprocess the PCR reads, holding one entry per CDR3 protein. In the table there are 300,000 to 350,000 distinct CDR3 sequences, around 25% of which are singletons. The material sequenced was PBMCs, mostly from graft donor cells, taken 180 days after TCRalphabeta/CD19-depleted stem cell transplant. Receptor source: a male patient between 10 and 17 years old who had a stem cell transplant for acute lymphoblastic leukemia, so the T cells may come from the graft donor.

This clonotype was seen only a few times. This chain uses TRBV9 with TRBJ2-2; D perhaps matches TRBD1 (6 bases). V dropped 7 bases and J dropped 0 bases, with 10 bases sitting between them. The CDR3 loop spans 14 amino acids. The germline V gene encodes CDR1 SGDLS and CDR2 YYNGEE. CDR3 coding DNA: TGTGCCAGCGGACAGAGGACGAACACCGGGGAGCTGTTTTTT. This codes for CASGQRTNTGELFF.

The chain employs TRBV7-3 and TRBJ2-3; tentative D call: TRBD2 (5 bases). The CDR3 consists of 15 residues. The ends were cut back, 2 bases at V and 2 bases at J, with 11 bases in the middle. The germline CDR1 and CDR2 sequences are SGHTA and FQGTGA. The CDR3 DNA sequence: TGTGCCAGCAGCTTATCCGGGATCTTCACAGATACGCAGTATTTT. As protein: CASSLSGIFTDTQYF.

In its sample, this clonotype was seen a few times. The chain combines TRBV24-1 with TRBJ2-1, with TRBD2 matching over 9 bases. The junction had 3 bases not matched to a gene; V was cut back by 3 bases and J by 1 base. The CDR3 length is 16 residues. CDR1 is KGHDR and CDR2 is SFDVKD in the germline V gene. In DNA, the CDR3 is TGTGCCACCAGTGATATGACTAGCGGATCCTACAATGAGCAGTTCTTC. Protein: CATSDMTSGSYNEQFF.

The J gene is TRBJ1-2, the V gene TRBV20-1; TRBD1 might be the D (6 bases). The germline V gene has CDR1 DFQATT and CDR2 SNEGSKA (reference sequence). The V gene lost 5 bases and the J gene lost 4 bases, with 14 bases spanning the gap. CDR3 size: 13 residues. The CDR3 DNA sequence: TGCAGTGCTCGCCACAGGGCAATCTATGGCTACACCTTC. Protein sequence: CSARHRAIYGYTF.

The chain combines TRBV3-1 with TRBJ2-1; no firm D call. The CDR3 totals 16 residues. Germline loops: CDR1 LGHDT, CDR2 YNNKEL (reference sequence). V was clipped by 0 bases and J by 9 bases, with 18 bases between them. CDR3 in amino acids: CASSQDRAYRQTEQFF. The CDR3 DNA sequence: TGTGCCAGCAGCCAAGATCGGGCCTATCGACAAACTGAGCAGTTCTTC.

This clonotype was seen a few times. The chain recombines TRBV5-6 with TRBJ2-2; 9 positions match TRBD1. The length of the CDR3 is 13 residues. V trimming: 4 bases; J trimming: 12 bases; junction bases outside the gene matches: 7. Germline V gene lookup returns CDR1 SGHDT and CDR2 YYEEEE. DNA for the CDR3: TGTGCCAGCAGCCCCGGGACAGGGATACAGCTGTTTTTT. Amino acids: CASSPGTGIQLFF.

This clonotype turned up a few times. This sequence joins TRBV4-1 and TRBJ1-2, with a tentative D call TRBD1 (6 bases). Trimming took off 1 base at V and 6 bases at J, with 15 bases between the two ends. Germline CDR1 reads MGHRA; CDR2 reads YSYEKL. The CDR3 contains 15 residues. DNA for the CDR3: TGCGCCAGCAGCCAAGTTGGACAGCCAATTGATGGCTACACCTTC. Its translation: CASSQVGQPIDGYTF.

This clonotype was seen more than once but under ten times. The chain uses TRBV29-1 and TRBJ1-2; a weak D match, TRBD1 (6 bases). V shed 1 base and J shed 6 bases, with 18 bases lying between them. In germline, CDR1 is SQVTM, CDR2 ANQGSEA. The CDR3 has 15 amino acids. The CDR3 loop is CSVEGRTVSWDGYTF. CDR3 sequence (DNA): TGCAGCGTTGAAGGACGGACAGTTTCTTGGGATGGCTACACCTTC.

The V gene is TRBV14, the J gene TRBJ2-5; tentative D call: TRBD2 (5 bases). Germline V lookup: CDR1 SGHDN, CDR2 FVKESK. The CDR3 length is 14 residues. Trimming left V 1 base short and J 4 bases short, with 10 bases between. The CDR3 protein is CASSQAGRVETQYF. The CDR3 nucleotides read TGTGCCAGCAGCCAAGCCGGGCGGGTAGAGACCCAGTACTTC.